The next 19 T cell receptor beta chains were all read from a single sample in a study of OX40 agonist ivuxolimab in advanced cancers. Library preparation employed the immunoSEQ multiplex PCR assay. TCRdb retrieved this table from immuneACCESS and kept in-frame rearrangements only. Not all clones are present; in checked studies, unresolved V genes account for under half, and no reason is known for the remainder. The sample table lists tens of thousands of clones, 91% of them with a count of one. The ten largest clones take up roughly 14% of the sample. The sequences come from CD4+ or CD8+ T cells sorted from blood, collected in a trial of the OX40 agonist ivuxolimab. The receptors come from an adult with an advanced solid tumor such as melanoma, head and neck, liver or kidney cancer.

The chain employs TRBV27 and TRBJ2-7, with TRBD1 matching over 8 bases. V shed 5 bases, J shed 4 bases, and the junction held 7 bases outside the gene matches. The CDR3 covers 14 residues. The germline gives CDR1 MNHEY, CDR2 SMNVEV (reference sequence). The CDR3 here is CASSPGDRSYEQYF. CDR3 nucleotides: TGTGCCAGCAGTCCCGGGGACAGGAGTTACGAGCAGTACTTC.

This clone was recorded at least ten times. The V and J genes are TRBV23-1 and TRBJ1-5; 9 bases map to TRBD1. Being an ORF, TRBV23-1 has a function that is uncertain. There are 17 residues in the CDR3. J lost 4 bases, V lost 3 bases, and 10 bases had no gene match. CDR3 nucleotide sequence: TGCGCCAGCAGTCAGACCGGGACAGGGATTCTTAATCAGCCCCAGCATTTT. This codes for CASSQTGTGILNQPQHF.

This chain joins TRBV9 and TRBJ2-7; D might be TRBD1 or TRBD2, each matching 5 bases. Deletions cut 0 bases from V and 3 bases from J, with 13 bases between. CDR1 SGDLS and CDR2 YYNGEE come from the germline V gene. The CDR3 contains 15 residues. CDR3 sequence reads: CASSVAGGADYEQYF. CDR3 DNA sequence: TGTGCCAGCAGCGTAGCTGGGGGAGCCGACTACGAGCAGTACTTC.

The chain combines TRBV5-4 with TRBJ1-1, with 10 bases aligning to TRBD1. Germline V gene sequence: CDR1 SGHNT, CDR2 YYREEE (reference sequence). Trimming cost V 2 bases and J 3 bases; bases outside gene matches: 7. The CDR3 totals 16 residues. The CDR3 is CASSFRDRGLYTEAFF. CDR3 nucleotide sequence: TGTGCCAGCAGCTTCCGGGACAGGGGACTCTACACTGAAGCTTTCTTT.

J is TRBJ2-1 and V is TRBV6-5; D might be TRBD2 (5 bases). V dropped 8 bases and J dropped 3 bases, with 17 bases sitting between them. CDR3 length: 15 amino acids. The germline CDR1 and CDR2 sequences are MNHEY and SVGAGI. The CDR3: CASDLSKRNYNEQFF. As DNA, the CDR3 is TGTGCCAGCGACCTCTCTAAGCGGAACTACAATGAGCAGTTCTTC.

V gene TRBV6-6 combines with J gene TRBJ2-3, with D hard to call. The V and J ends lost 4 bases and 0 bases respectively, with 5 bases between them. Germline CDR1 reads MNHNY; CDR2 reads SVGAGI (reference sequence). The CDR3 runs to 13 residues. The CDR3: CASSSTSTDTQYF. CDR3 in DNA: TGTGCCAGCAGTTCGACTAGCACAGATACGCAGTATTTT.

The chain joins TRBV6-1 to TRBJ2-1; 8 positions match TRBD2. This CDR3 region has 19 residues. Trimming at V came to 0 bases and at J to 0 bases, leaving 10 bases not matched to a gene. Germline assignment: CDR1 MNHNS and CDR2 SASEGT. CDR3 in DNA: TGTGCCAGCAGTGAAGCGCTTATTACTAGCGGAAGCTCCTACAATGAGCAGTTCTTC. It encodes CASSEALITSGSSYNEQFF.

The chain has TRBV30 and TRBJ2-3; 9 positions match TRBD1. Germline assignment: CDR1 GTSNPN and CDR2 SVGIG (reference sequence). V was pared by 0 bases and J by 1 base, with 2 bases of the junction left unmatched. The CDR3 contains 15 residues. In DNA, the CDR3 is TGTGCCTGGAGTGTACAGGGGGCTGGCACAGATACGCAGTATTTT. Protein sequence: CAWSVQGAGTDTQYF.

This CDR3 reads CASSIGLGSDTQYF. CDR3 DNA sequence: TGTGCCAGCAGCATCGGACTAGGCTCAGATACGCAGTATTTT. V and J are TRBV7-9 and TRBJ2-3; 7 nucleotides line up with TRBD2. Germline values: CDR1 SEHNR, CDR2 FQNEAQ (reference sequence). The CDR3 has 14 amino acids. Unmatched junction bases numbered 6, after V lost 5 bases and J lost 4 bases.

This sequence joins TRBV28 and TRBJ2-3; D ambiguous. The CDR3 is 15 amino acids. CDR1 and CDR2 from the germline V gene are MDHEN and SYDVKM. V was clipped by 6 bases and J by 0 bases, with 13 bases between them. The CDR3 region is CASRPVSSSTDTQYF. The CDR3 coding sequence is TGTGCCAGCAGACCGGTCTCCTCCAGCACAGATACGCAGTATTTT.

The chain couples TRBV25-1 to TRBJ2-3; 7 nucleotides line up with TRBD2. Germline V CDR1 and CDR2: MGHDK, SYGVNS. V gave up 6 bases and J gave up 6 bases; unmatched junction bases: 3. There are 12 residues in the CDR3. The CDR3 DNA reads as TGTGCCAGCAGCTGGGACTACGATACGCAGTATTTT. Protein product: CASSWDYDTQYF.

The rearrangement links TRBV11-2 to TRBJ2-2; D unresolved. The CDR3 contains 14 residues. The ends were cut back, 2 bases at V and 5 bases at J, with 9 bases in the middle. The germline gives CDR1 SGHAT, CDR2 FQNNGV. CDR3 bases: TGTGCCAGCAGCTTATCCTCTGGGACCGGGGAGCTGTTTTTT. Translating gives CASSLSSGTGELFF.

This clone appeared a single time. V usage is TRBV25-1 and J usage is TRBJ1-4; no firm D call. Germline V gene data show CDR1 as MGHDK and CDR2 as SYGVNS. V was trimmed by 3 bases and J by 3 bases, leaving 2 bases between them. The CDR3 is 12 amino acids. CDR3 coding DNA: TGTGCCAGCAGTGAGCCTAATGAAAAACTGTTTTTT. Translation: CASSEPNEKLFF.

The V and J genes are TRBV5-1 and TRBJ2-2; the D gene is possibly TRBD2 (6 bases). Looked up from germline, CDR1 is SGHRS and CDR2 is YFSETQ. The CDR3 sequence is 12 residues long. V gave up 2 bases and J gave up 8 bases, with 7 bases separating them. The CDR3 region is CASSFGGGELFF. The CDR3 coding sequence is TGCGCCAGCAGCTTTGGAGGGGGGGAGCTGTTTTTT.

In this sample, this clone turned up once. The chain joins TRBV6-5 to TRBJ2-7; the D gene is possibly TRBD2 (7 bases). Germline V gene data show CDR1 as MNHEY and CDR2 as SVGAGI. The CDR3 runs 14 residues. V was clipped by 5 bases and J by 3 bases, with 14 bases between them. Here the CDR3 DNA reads TGTGCCAGCAGTCCCGAGGGGGAGGGCTACGAGCAGTACTTC. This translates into CASSPEGEGYEQYF.

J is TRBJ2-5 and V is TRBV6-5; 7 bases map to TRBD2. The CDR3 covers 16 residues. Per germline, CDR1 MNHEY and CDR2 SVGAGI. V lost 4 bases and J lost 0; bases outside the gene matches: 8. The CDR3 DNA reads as TGTGCCAGCAGTTTTCTAGCGGAGCCGTACCAAGAGACCCAGTACTTC. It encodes CASSFLAEPYQETQYF.

The CDR3 loop reads CASSSTGKNGSDGNTIYF. CDR3 coding DNA: TGCGCCAGCAGTTCGACAGGGAAGAATGGCAGCGATGGAAACACCATATATTTT. The V and J genes are TRBV23-1 and TRBJ1-3, with 7 bases that match TRBD1. TRBV23-1 is given ORF status, its function remaining uncertain. CDR3 size: 18 residues. The V and J ends lost 5 bases and 3 bases, in that order; junction bases with no gene match: 16.

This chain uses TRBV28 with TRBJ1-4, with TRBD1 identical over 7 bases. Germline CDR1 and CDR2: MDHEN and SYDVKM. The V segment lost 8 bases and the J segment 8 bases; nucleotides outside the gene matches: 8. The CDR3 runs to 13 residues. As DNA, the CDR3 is TGTGCCAGCCATGCCGACAGGGCCGAAAAACTGTTTTTT. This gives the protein CASHADRAEKLFF.

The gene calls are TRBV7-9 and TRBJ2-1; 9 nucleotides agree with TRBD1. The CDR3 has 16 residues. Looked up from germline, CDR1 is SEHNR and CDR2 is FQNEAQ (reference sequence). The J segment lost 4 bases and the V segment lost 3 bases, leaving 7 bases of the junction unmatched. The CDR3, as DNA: TGTGCCAGCAGCTTTCGCGGGGGACAGGGATACAATGAGCAGTTCTTC. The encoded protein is CASSFRGGQGYNEQFF.